This TCR beta chain is from a study of patients and donors after allogeneic stem cell transplantation. This clonotype appeared a few times. Trimming took off 3 bases at V and 5 bases at J, with 17 bases between the two ends. Germline V lookup: CDR1 MNHEY, CDR2 SMNVEV (reference sequence). CDR3 length: 16 residues. From the RT-PCR reads, TCRdb called clonotypes with MiXCR, one entry per CDR3 protein. This sample yields 390,000 or so distinct CDR3 sequences, of which 16% are seen a single time; over 6% belongs to the top ten. V usage is TRBV27 and J usage is TRBJ2-1, with D perhaps matching TRBD2 (7 bases). Sequencing was performed on blood, either unsorted or a sorted T cell fraction (not recorded which). This receptor was taken from a human donor who was either an allogeneic HSCT recipient or a stem cell or donor lymphocyte infusion donor (not recorded which). It is not recorded whose cells these are; they may come from a transplant donor. The DNA for the CDR3 is TGTGCCAGCAGTTTTAGACTAGCAGGGGTCCACAATGAGCAGTTCTTC. Amino acid sequence: CASSFRLAGVHNEQFF.